The entry that follows covers one TCR beta chain sequence. The sample belongs to a study of CD8+ T cells in alopecia areata. Treatment specified: oral pan-JAK inhibitor, 5-10 mg twice daily. Researchers took lesional scalp punch biopsies and peripheral blood from people who were alopecia areata patients. This CDR3 spans 13 amino acids. Germline-derived CDR1 and CDR2 are GTSNPN and SVGIG (reference sequence). Trimming removed 4 bases from V and 4 bases from J, with 13 bases in between. Following RNA extraction, reverse transcription yielded cDNA that acted as the sequencing template. Generated by immunoSEQ multiplex PCR, the TCRdb table keeps only in-frame clones and is missing some. The profile shows fewer than 350,000 clones, about 62% of them singletons.

Sample: CD4+ T cells sorted from blood, taken at week 24, from a patient treated with tofacitinib. The TCR was taken from a human donor with alopecia areata. J is TRBJ1-1 and V is TRBV30, with D possibly matching TRBD1 (5 bases). The CDR3: CAWKGELSTEAFF. The CDR3 nucleotides read TGTGCCTGGAAAGGGGAGCTGAGCACTGAAGCTTTCTTT.